This T cell receptor beta chain was identified during a study of monozygotic twins with inflammatory bowel disease. Broader study findings: People with IBD had fewer clonotypes in common with others than healthy twins did, especially with disease activity.

The germline V gene encodes CDR1 WSHSY and CDR2 SAAADI. The CDR3 runs 16 residues. One entry per CDR3 protein, without DNA, is what TCRdb gives after re-calling the 5' RACE reads. The sample holds more than 85,000 distinct CDR3 sequences. Note on this clonotype: As yet, its antigen is unknown.

Specimen: blood. The clonotype originates from a human donor with ulcerative colitis or Crohn's disease, or a healthy co-twin of an affected twin (not recorded which). This sequence joins TRBV10-2 and TRBJ2-3; with no DNA, the TCRdb D assignment of TRBD2 cannot be verified. The CDR3 sequence is CASRDGLADSTDTQYF.